What follows are 23 T cell receptor beta chains derived from one specimen sequenced in a study of blood T cells in healthy people across ages. The second PCR ran 7 to 11 cycles with a sample-barcoded 5' primer and J-beta primers. TCRdb re-analysed the 5' RACE reads in MiXCR, keeping a single row per CDR3 protein. The repertoire holds about 780,000 distinct CDR3 sequences, with about a quarter as singletons. The data also belong to a second study, concerning T cells of mothers and their children.

The sample consisted of blood. The receptors shown here come from a boy aged 5-17 years in good health.

This clonotype was detected once. The chain carries TRBV30 and TRBJ1-1; 7 bases align to TRBD1. The germline gives CDR1 GTSNPN, CDR2 SVGIG (reference sequence). With V trimmed by 3 bases and J by 1 base, 5 bases remained unmatched. This CDR3 comprises 14 residues. The CDR3 DNA is TGTGCCTGGAGCCTGACAGGGCGGAACACTGAAGCTTTCTTT. Translating it yields CAWSLTGRNTEAFF.

The V gene is TRBV6-5, the J gene TRBJ2-7; D may match TRBD1 or TRBD2 (5 bases each). The CDR3 contains 15 residues. Per germline, CDR1 MNHEY and CDR2 SVGAGI. V was shortened by 4 bases and J by 2 bases, with 15 bases between the two germline ends. CDR3 loop: CASSSSGRTTYEQYF. The CDR3 nucleotides are TGTGCCAGCAGTTCCTCGGGACGGACGACCTACGAGCAGTACTTC.

This clonotype was seen many times. The chain employs TRBV20-1 and TRBJ2-5; 13 nucleotides line up with TRBD2. V was clipped by 6 bases and J by 7 bases; unmatched bases: 8. Germline V gives CDR1 DFQATT, CDR2 SNEGSKA (reference sequence). The CDR3 sequence is 14 residues long. CDR3 protein: CSAKGLAGLGTQYF. CDR3 nucleotides: TGCAGTGCCAAGGGACTAGCGGGGCTTGGGACCCAGTACTTC.

Comments on this clonotype: A junction boundary mismatches the germline segment, possibly from a read error. The rearrangement links TRBV20-1 to TRBJ1-1, with D hard to call. Per the germline V gene, CDR1 is DFQATT and CDR2 is SNEGSKA (reference sequence). This CDR3 has 14 amino acids. CDR3 sequence: CSAREGSRTTEAFF. The DNA of the CDR3 is TGCAGCGCTAGAGAAGGATCCCGGACCACTGAAGCTTTCTTT.

The V gene is TRBV9, the J gene TRBJ1-3; tentative D call: TRBD1 (5 bases). V gave up 4 bases and J gave up 0 bases, with 23 bases separating them. CDR3 length: 19 amino acids. Germline CDR1 is SGDLS and CDR2 is YYNGEE. The CDR3 loop is CASSLNPTTAASSGNTIYF. In DNA, the CDR3 is TGTGCCAGCAGCCTTAATCCTACGACAGCCGCAAGCTCTGGAAACACCATATATTTT.

V usage is TRBV7-2 and J usage is TRBJ1-5; D gene unclear. The CDR3 runs 15 residues. Trimming removed 1 base from V and 7 bases from J, with 14 bases in between. Per the germline V gene, CDR1 is SGHTA and CDR2 is FQGNSA. The CDR3 here is CASSLGAGGRQPQHF. The CDR3 bases are TGTGCCAGCAGCTTAGGGGCAGGAGGTAGACAGCCCCAGCATTTT. Complete variable domain (other parts from reference TRBV7-2 and TRBJ1-5): GAGVSQSPSNKVTEKGKDVELRCDPISGHTALYWYRQSLGQGLEFLIYFQGNSAPDKSGLPSDRFSAERTGGSVSTLTIQRTQQEDSAVYLCASSLGAGGRQPQHFGDGTRLSIL.

This clonotype was observed a few times. The junction differs from germline at one of its ends, possibly a read error. This chain links TRBV2 with TRBJ1-1, with 7 nucleotides matching TRBD1. CDR1 SNHLY and CDR2 FYNNEI come from the germline V gene. There are 13 residues in the CDR3. The CDR3 nucleotides are TGTGCCAGCAGTGAAGAGGGACAGACTGGAGCTTTCTTT. This encodes CASSEEGQTGAFF.

As regards this clonotype: One junction end disagrees with the germline gene, perhaps due to a read error. The chain links TRBV12-3 or TRBV12-4 to TRBJ1-2; maybe TRBD1 (5 bases). The CDR3 has 12 residues. The CDR3 sequence: CASSPLVDDRVF. The DNA of the CDR3 is TGTGCCAGCAGCCCCCTTGTGGACGACAGAGTCTTC.

The rearrangement joins TRBV5-1 to TRBJ2-3; D not certain. Between the trimmed V and J ends, which lost 1 base and 11 bases, there was a span of 8 bases. The V gene's germline CDR1 is SGHRS and CDR2 YFSETQ. The CDR3 sequence is 11 residues long. CDR3 loop: CASSLNTEQYF. The CDR3 coding sequence is TGCGCCAGCAGCTTGAACACGGAGCAGTATTTT.

This clonotype was picked up one time. CDR3 loop: CASSLVFGHTGELFF. CDR3 coding DNA: TGTGCCAGCAGCTTGGTGTTCGGGCACACCGGGGAGCTGTTTTTT. The V gene is TRBV5-5, the J gene TRBJ2-2; no clear D gene. Germline V lookup: CDR1 SGHKS, CDR2 YYEKEE (reference sequence). Trimming removed 0 bases from V and 3 bases from J, with 9 bases in between. The CDR3 has 15 residues. Drawing the rest from reference TRBV5-5 and TRBJ2-2, the complete variable domain is DAGVTQSPTHLIKTRGQQVTLRCSPISGHKSVSWYQQVLGQGPQFIFQYYEKEERGRGNFPDRFSARQFPNYSSELNVNALLLGDSALYLCASSLVFGHTGELFFGEGSRLTVL.

This clonotype came up a few times. The chain employs TRBV5-1 and TRBJ1-4; the match to TRBD1 covers 7 bases. Germline V gene data show CDR1 as SGHRS and CDR2 as YFSETQ. The length of the CDR3 is 17 residues. J was trimmed by 7 bases and V by 0 bases; bases with no gene match: 12. The CDR3 reads CASSLGPLTGNPEKLFF. Written as DNA, the CDR3 is TGCGCCAGCAGCTTGGGCCCCCTGACAGGGAATCCTGAAAAACTGTTTTTT.

This clonotype was counted a few times. This chain uses TRBV15 with TRBJ2-3; 8 positions agree with TRBD2. The CDR3 runs 20 residues. With V trimmed by 0 bases and J by 3 bases, 17 bases remained unmatched. CDR1 and CDR2 (germline): LNHNV, YYDKDF (reference sequence). CDR3: CATSRDFSGGIFLSTDTQYF. In nucleotides, the CDR3 is TGTGCCACCAGCAGAGATTTCAGCGGGGGTATTTTTTTGAGTACAGATACGCAGTATTTT.

This chain connects TRBV2 to TRBJ2-3; 8 bases agree with TRBD2. This CDR3 has 17 residues. Germline CDR1 and CDR2: SNHLY and FYNNEI. V lost 3 bases, J lost 6 bases, and 14 bases stayed unmatched. CDR3 residues: CASSDSFGTRTEDTQYF. CDR3 nucleotides: TGTGCCAGCAGTGATAGTTTTGGGACTAGGACGGAGGATACGCAGTATTTT.

The chain is built from TRBV3-1 and TRBJ1-4; D uncertain. The CDR3 is made up of 12 amino acids. Trimming removed 1 base at V and 8 bases at J, with 5 bases between. Germline V gene data show CDR1 as LGHDT and CDR2 as YNNKEL (reference sequence). CDR3 DNA sequence: TGTGCCAGCAGCCAAGGTCCCGAAAAACTGTTTTTT. Translating it yields CASSQGPEKLFF.

The chain combines TRBV12-3 or TRBV12-4 with TRBJ1-6, with a tentative D call TRBD1 (5 bases). The CDR3 runs to 15 residues. Deletions cut 7 bases from V and 7 bases from J, with 17 bases between. The CDR3 coding sequence is TGTGCCAGCACCAGACAGACCGGGGGGAATTCACCCCTCCACTTT. Its protein is CASTRQTGGNSPLHF.

The CDR3 nucleotides read TGCGCCAGCAGCTTCCAGGGCGGAGGCACCGGGGAGCTGTTTTTT. Amino acid sequence: CASSFQGGGTGELFF. This chain uses TRBV5-1 with TRBJ2-2; D possibly matches TRBD1 or TRBD2 (5 bases each). The CDR3 consists of 15 residues. The V end lost 2 bases, the J end lost 4 bases, and 12 bases lay between the germline ends. Germline CDR1 reads SGHRS; CDR2 reads YFSETQ.

This clonotype was seen only a few times. The gene calls are TRBV7-3 and TRBJ2-7; D is possibly TRBD1 or TRBD2 (5 bases each). Germline CDR1 SGHTA, CDR2 FQGTGA. This CDR3 comprises 18 residues. Deletions cut 5 bases from V and 2 bases from J, with 25 bases between. For the CDR3, the DNA is TGTGCCAGCAGCCCGGGAATTTACGGGACGGCACACCCCTACGAGCAGTACTTC. Translated, it gives CASSPGIYGTAHPYEQYF.

The chain is built from TRBV28 and TRBJ2-7; 9 nucleotides match TRBD1. The germline gives CDR1 MDHEN, CDR2 SYDVKM. This CDR3 region has 14 residues. Losses at the gene ends were 6 bases for V and 3 bases for J; bases not matched to a gene: 6. The CDR3 reads CASSPSGQGYEQYF. The CDR3, as DNA: TGTGCCAGCAGCCCGTCGGGACAGGGCTACGAGCAGTACTTC.

The V call is TRBV7-3, the J call TRBJ2-2; 11 nucleotides agree with TRBD1. The CDR3 totals 14 residues. V shed 5 bases, J shed 6 bases, and the junction held 2 bases outside the gene matches. The germline gives CDR1 SGHTA, CDR2 FQGTGA. CDR3 nucleotide sequence: TGTGCCAGCAGCGGGACAGGGGGTCCCGGGGAGCTGTTTTTT. The encoded protein is CASSGTGGPGELFF.

The genes are TRBV5-1 and TRBJ2-5; unclear D gene. The CDR3 loop spans 16 amino acids. The germline V gene has CDR1 SGHRS and CDR2 YFSETQ. Deletions cut 4 bases from V and 1 base from J, with 17 bases between. The CDR3 sequence is CASSDWAGLSQETQYF. CDR3 nucleotides: TGCGCCAGCAGCGACTGGGCCGGGCTGTCCCAAGAGACCCAGTACTTC.

The V and J genes are TRBV7-9 and TRBJ2-3, with 9 positions matching TRBD1. The junction had 4 bases not matched to a gene; V was cut back by 2 bases and J by 4 bases. The CDR3 covers 15 residues. Germline assignment: CDR1 SEHNR and CDR2 FQNEAQ (reference sequence). The CDR3 sequence is CASSLWTGAADTQYF. CDR3 coding DNA: TGTGCCAGCAGCTTATGGACAGGGGCGGCAGATACGCAGTATTTT.

The table lists this clonotype with a count of one. The rearrangement uses TRBV5-1 and TRBJ2-7; the match to TRBD2 covers 7 bases. The CDR3 is 15 amino acids. J gave up 0 bases and V 3 bases, and 6 bases lay outside the gene matches. From germline, CDR1 is SGHRS and CDR2 YFSETQ. CDR3 region: CASSSRGLTSYEQYF. Here the CDR3 DNA reads TGCGCCAGCAGCTCCCGGGGACTAACCTCCTACGAGCAGTACTTC.

The chain joins TRBV6-1 to TRBJ2-3; 7 nucleotides agree with TRBD1. The CDR3 covers 15 residues. The V segment lost 2 bases and the J segment 0 bases; nucleotides outside the gene matches: 2. Germline CDR1 reads MNHNS; CDR2 reads SASEGT. The CDR3 here is CASSETGASTDTQYF. DNA of the CDR3: TGTGCCAGCAGTGAAACAGGGGCTAGCACAGATACGCAGTATTTT.